This passage covers 25 T cell receptor beta chains from one sample sequenced in a study of blood T cells in healthy people across ages (dated by TCRdb to 2013 to 2016). Libraries were prepared through 5' RACE. Sequenced using an Illumina HiSeq 2500. A second PCR of about 7 to 12 cycles was performed with a sample-barcoded 5' primer and a J-beta primer mix. In TCRdb, the public reads were trimmed at Q25 with fastp and aligned with MiXCR, with productive beta chains retained. Rows matching on CDR3 protein sequence are summarized as one entry with the most common DNA and genes. Here the sample has over 600,000 distinct CDR3 sequences; about 42% occur a single time. Around 18% of the sample lies in the top ten. Source material: blood. The receptors were gathered from an elderly man in good health.

This clonotype was counted only a few times. V gene TRBV24-1 combines with J gene TRBJ2-7; D remains ambiguous. Trimming took off 3 bases at V and 6 bases at J, with 8 bases between the two ends. Germline CDR1 reads KGHDR; CDR2 reads SFDVKD. The CDR3 has 12 amino acids. CDR3 DNA: TGTGCCACCAGTGATGCCCATCGCGAGCAGTACTTC. Translating it yields CATSDAHREQYF.

There are many counts of this clonotype. This chain uses TRBV5-5 with TRBJ2-2, with D perhaps TRBD2 (6 bases). Germline CDR1 and CDR2: SGHKS and YYEKEE (reference sequence). V gave up 5 bases and J gave up 6 bases, with 17 bases separating them. This CDR3 has 15 residues. CDR3 sequence: CASRPTAGGSGELFF. The CDR3 nucleotides are TGTGCCAGCAGGCCTACCGCCGGAGGGTCCGGGGAGCTGTTTTTT.

This clonotype has at least ten counts. V is TRBV29-1 and J is TRBJ1-2; D gene ambiguous. The V end was cut by 0 bases, the J end by 8 bases, with 10 bases between. The germline gives CDR1 SQVTM, CDR2 ANQGSEA. The CDR3 runs to 12 residues. The CDR3 sequence: CSVEDVGYGYTF. The CDR3 DNA sequence: TGCAGCGTTGAAGATGTGGGGTACGGCTACACCTTC. The whole variable domain, filled in from reference TRBV29-1 and TRBJ1-2, reads SAVISQKPSRDICQRGTSLTIQCQVDSQVTMMFWYRQQPGQSLTLIATANQGSEATYESGFVIDKFPISRPNLTFSTLTVSNMSPEDSSIYLCSVEDVGYGYTFGSGTRLTVV.

The CDR3, as DNA: TGCAGTGCTAGCGAGTCCAATGAGCAGTTCTTC. Amino acids: CSASESNEQFF. The chain links TRBV20-1 to TRBJ2-1; D is unclear. The CDR3 is 11 residues long. The germline gives CDR1 DFQATT, CDR2 SNEGSKA (reference sequence). The V gene lost 3 bases and the J gene lost 6 bases, with 6 bases spanning the gap.

This chain links TRBV5-1 with TRBJ2-7, with D perhaps TRBD2 (5 bases). V was cut by 4 bases and J by 1 base, with 15 bases left in between. CDR1 SGHRS and CDR2 YFSETQ come from the germline V gene. The CDR3 runs 15 residues. CDR3 loop: CASSANEGRSYEQYF. As DNA, the CDR3 is TGCGCCAGCAGCGCGAACGAGGGCCGGTCCTACGAGCAGTACTTC.

CDR3 coding DNA: TGTGCCAGCAGCTACAGGGGGCTTCGAACAGATACGCAGTATTTT. This translates into CASSYRGLRTDTQYF. The chain has TRBV11-1 and TRBJ2-3; 9 bases align to TRBD1. The CDR3 is 15 amino acids. V lost 4 bases, J lost 3 bases, and 5 bases stayed unmatched. The germline V gene encodes CDR1 SGHAT and CDR2 FQDESV (reference sequence).

This clonotype was picked up a small number of times. V and J are TRBV11-2 and TRBJ2-7; 12 bases match TRBD2. V was clipped by 4 bases and J by 1 base; unmatched bases: 11. Looked up from germline, CDR1 is SGHAT and CDR2 is FQNNGV. CDR3 length equals 18 residues. In DNA form, the CDR3 reads TGTGCCAGCAGCTCCTTTGCTAGCGGGGGGGGGGCATCCTACGAGCAGTACTTC. Protein sequence: CASSSFASGGGASYEQYF.

The chain has TRBV27 and TRBJ2-3; maybe TRBD1 (5 bases). CDR3 length: 16 amino acids. Trimming took off 2 bases at V and 6 bases at J, with 18 bases between the two ends. Germline V gene data show CDR1 as MNHEY and CDR2 as SMNVEV (reference sequence). The CDR3 nucleotides are TGTGCCAGCAGTTTAGCGTCAGGGTTGGTTGTGGATACGCAGTATTTT. It yields the protein CASSLASGLVVDTQYF.

The chain has TRBV5-4 and TRBJ2-5; possible D gene TRBD2, 6 bases. The germline CDR1 and CDR2 sequences are SGHNT and YYREEE (reference sequence). The CDR3 sequence is 15 residues long. Trimming took off 3 bases at V and 1 base at J, with 13 bases between the two ends. CDR3: CASSSGAGLQETQYF. The CDR3 DNA reads as TGTGCCAGCAGCTCGGGAGCGGGTCTCCAAGAGACCCAGTACTTC.

In its sample, this clonotype was seen a few times. This sequence joins TRBV7-2 and TRBJ2-3, with a tentative D call TRBD1 (6 bases). The germline V gene has CDR1 SGHTA and CDR2 FQGNSA. This CDR3 comprises 15 residues. V lost 2 bases and J 4 bases, leaving 13 bases between the germline ends. CDR3 DNA sequence: TGTGCCAGCAGCTTATTCCAGGGGTTATCAGATACGCAGTATTTT. Its translation is CASSLFQGLSDTQYF.

J is TRBJ2-2 and V is TRBV30, with 10 bases aligning to TRBD1. Germline V lookup: CDR1 GTSNPN, CDR2 SVGIG (reference sequence). Losses at the gene ends were 5 bases for V and 4 bases for J; bases not matched to a gene: 7. The length of the CDR3 is 15 residues. For the CDR3, the DNA is TGTGCCTGGCAGGGACAGGGGATAAGCACCGGGGAGCTGTTTTTT. Translating it yields CAWQGQGISTGELFF.

The rearrangement joins TRBV10-3 to TRBJ1-1; the D gene is possibly TRBD1 (5 bases). In germline, CDR1 is ENHRY, CDR2 SYGVKD. V was clipped by 6 bases and J by 1 base, with 12 bases between them. The CDR3 totals 14 residues. This chain's CDR3 is CAIRTPGRNTEAFF. The CDR3 DNA sequence: TGTGCCATCAGGACCCCGGGACGGAACACTGAAGCTTTCTTT.

The V gene is TRBV7-3, the J gene TRBJ2-4; weak D call: TRBD2 (7 bases). Matching the DNA end better, TRBJ2-5 makes the J call doubtful. This CDR3 has 15 residues. Germline-derived CDR1 and CDR2 are SGHTA and FQGTGA. In nucleotides, the CDR3 is TGTGCCAGCAGCCCAACCGGGGGGCCCGTGGAGACCCAGTACTTC. It is translated as CASSPTGGPVETQYF.

The chain employs TRBV29-1 and TRBJ2-1; a weak D match, TRBD1 (6 bases). The ends were cut back, 5 bases at V and 0 bases at J, with 11 bases in the middle. The CDR3 contains 14 residues. Germline loops: CDR1 SQVTM, CDR2 ANQGSEA. The CDR3 protein is CSVYRDNSYNEQFF. The CDR3 region has the DNA TGCAGCGTTTACCGGGACAACTCCTACAATGAGCAGTTCTTC.

This clonotype occurred many times. This chain connects TRBV5-1 to TRBJ2-2, with 10 positions matching TRBD2. V shed 2 bases and J 3 bases; nucleotides not matched to a gene: 1. Germline-derived CDR1 and CDR2 are SGHRS and YFSETQ. The CDR3 sequence is 15 residues long. Here the CDR3 DNA reads TGCGCCAGCAGCTTAGCGGGAGGGGACACCGGGGAGCTGTTTTTT. Its translation is CASSLAGGDTGELFF.

This clonotype was recorded a few times. The chain has TRBV15 and TRBJ2-1; no clear D gene. V dropped 0 bases and J dropped 4 bases, with 10 bases sitting between them. The germline V gene encodes CDR1 LNHNV and CDR2 YYDKDF (reference sequence). This CDR3 spans 15 amino acids. The CDR3 reads CATSRDRALYNEQFF. CDR3 DNA sequence: TGTGCCACCAGCAGAGATAGGGCTTTATACAATGAGCAGTTCTTC.

The chain carries TRBV4-1 and TRBJ2-7; no clear D. Gene TRBJ2-5 matches the end of the DNA better, so the J call may be wrong. CDR3 length: 15 amino acids. CDR1 is MGHRA, CDR2 YSYEKL, per germline. CDR3 loop: CASSQDLARWETQYF. CDR3 DNA: TGCGCCAGCAGCCAAGATCTGGCTCGCTGGGAGACCCAGTACTTC.

This rearrangement joins TRBV10-3 to TRBJ2-5; 7 nucleotides agree with TRBD1. CDR1 is ENHRY, CDR2 SYGVKD, per germline. Germline trimming cut 6 bases from V and 4 bases from J; bases unmatched to any gene: 14. The CDR3 contains 16 residues. As DNA, the CDR3 is TGTGCCATCAGGACGGACAGGCCCCTGGGCGGAGAGACCCAGTACTTC. Translation gives CAIRTDRPLGGETQYF.

This rearrangement joins TRBV5-8 to TRBJ2-1; D possibly corresponds to TRBD2 (5 bases). In germline, CDR1 is SGHTS, CDR2 YDEGEE. The CDR3 contains 15 residues. V gave up 3 bases and J gave up 3 bases, with 13 bases separating them. CDR3: CASSSSIGSYNEQFF. The CDR3 nucleotides are TGTGCCAGCAGCTCCAGTATAGGGAGCTACAATGAGCAGTTCTTC.

This clonotype has at least ten counts. The rearrangement uses TRBV2 and TRBJ2-7; D gene uncertain. The CDR3 runs to 11 residues. The V gene lost 8 bases and the J gene lost 0 bases, with 5 bases spanning the gap. Germline CDR1 is SNHLY and CDR2 is FYNNEI. In DNA, the CDR3 is TGTGCCAGCGGGTACTCCTACGAGCAGTACTTC. Protein sequence: CASGYSYEQYF.

In its sample, this clonotype was seen a few times. The chain couples TRBV5-1 to TRBJ2-1; D may be TRBD2 (5 bases). V was clipped by 8 bases and J by 7 bases, with 31 bases between them. The CDR3 is 18 residues long. Germline V gives CDR1 SGHRS, CDR2 YFSETQ. CDR3 DNA: TGCGCCAGGCCAGCAGCTTGGAGGTATTACCTAGAGGAGAATGAGCAGTTCTTC. Translating it yields CARPAAWRYYLEENEQFF.

This clonotype appeared once. J is TRBJ1-2 and V is TRBV7-3, with TRBD1 identical over 7 bases. The CDR3 covers 15 residues. Germline-derived CDR1 and CDR2 are SGHTA and FQGTGA. With V trimmed by 5 bases and J by 8 bases, 14 bases remained unmatched. CDR3 amino acids: CASSPQTGTFGGYTF. In DNA, the CDR3 is TGTGCCAGCAGCCCCCAGACAGGGACATTCGGGGGCTACACCTTC.

This clonotype has just a few counts. The rearrangement joins TRBV28 to TRBJ2-3; D is possibly TRBD2 (5 bases). From germline, CDR1 is MDHEN and CDR2 SYDVKM. The CDR3 has 16 residues. V lost 5 bases and J 3 bases, leaving 18 bases between the germline ends. CDR3 sequence: CASSTPSSGTTDTQYF. Here the CDR3 DNA reads TGTGCCAGCAGTACCCCCTCGAGCGGCACTACAGATACGCAGTATTTT.

This chain uses TRBV10-3 with TRBJ1-4; D is unclear. Deletions cut 4 bases from V and 0 bases from J, with 9 bases between. The germline V gene has CDR1 ENHRY and CDR2 SYGVKD. This CDR3 is 15 amino acids long. CDR3 loop: CAISVDGTTNEKLFF. The DNA of the CDR3 is TGTGCCATCAGTGTCGACGGGACAACTAATGAAAAACTGTTTTTT.

This clonotype was counted between two and nine times. The V call is TRBV18, the J call TRBJ2-1, with a tentative D call TRBD1 (6 bases). The CDR3 totals 16 residues. V was clipped by 4 bases and J by 2 bases, with 15 bases between them. The germline V gene encodes CDR1 KGHSH and CDR2 LQKENI. The CDR3, as DNA: TGTGCCAGCTCACTAACAGGGTGGTATACCTACAATGAGCAGTTCTTC. It yields the protein CASSLTGWYTYNEQFF.